This is a list of T cell receptor beta chains from one sample in a study of T cell responses to AZD1222 COVID-19 vaccine. Clones were read by immunoSEQ multiplex PCR, and TCRdb kept only the in-frame ones, dropping some. Among around 96,000 clones listed, about 89% were seen once. This material consisted of peripheral blood, taken 28 days after the second AZD1222 dose. These receptors all come from an adult who received the AZD1222 COVID-19 vaccine. The CDR3 runs from the conserved cysteine through the conserved F or W. The D gene is left open where the match is weak. Clone size is shown for a subset of rows, as once, few, many or a class of expanded clone.

J: TRBJ1-5; size: few; D: -; V: TRBV28; CDR3: CASSETSPQHF; DNA: TGTGCCAGCAGCGAAACCTCTCCCCAGCATTTT
J: TRBJ1-5; size: once; D: -; V: TRBV12-3/TRBV12-4; CDR3: CASSLVLWQPQHF; DNA: TGTGCCAGCAGTTTAGTCTTGTGGCAGCCCCAGCATTTT
J: TRBJ2-1; size: -; D: -; V: TRBV7-3; CDR3: CASSQGRGSSYNEQFF; DNA: TGTGCCAGCAGCCAGGGGCGGGGGAGCTCCTACAATGAGCAGTTCTTC
J: TRBJ1-1; size: -; D: -; V: TRBV28; CDR3: CASSVRAKAFF; DNA: TGTGCCAGCAGTGTGAGAGCTAAAGCTTTCTTT
J: TRBJ2-7; size: -; D: -; V: TRBV5-1; CDR3: CASSPTAGVSYEQYF; DNA: TGCGCCAGCAGCCCGACTGCAGGGGTCTCCTACGAGCAGTACTTC
J: TRBJ1-1; size: -; D: -; V: TRBV2; CDR3: CASGGTEAFF; DNA: TGTGCCAGTGGCGGCACTGAAGCTTTCTTT
J: TRBJ2-1; size: -; D: TRBD1; V: TRBV29-1; CDR3: CSVQTGGYNEQFF; DNA: TGCAGCGTGCAGACAGGGGGTTACAATGAGCAGTTCTTC
J: TRBJ2-7; size: -; D: -; V: TRBV10-1; CDR3: CASSESWGSYEQYF; DNA: TGCGCCAGCAGTGAGTCGTGGGGTTCCTACGAGCAGTACTTC
J: TRBJ2-5; size: many; D: -; V: TRBV7-3; CDR3: CASSPTGTWGETQYF; DNA: TGTGCCAGCAGCCCCACAGGAACCTGGGGGGAGACCCAGTACTTC
J: TRBJ2-7; size: -; D: -; V: TRBV10-2; CDR3: CASSGTTYEQYF; DNA: TGCGCCAGCAGTGGCACTACCTACGAGCAGTACTTC
J: TRBJ2-1; size: -; D: -; V: TRBV5-6; CDR3: CASSLTGVVENEQFF; DNA: TGTGCCAGCAGCTTGACGGGAGTGGTAGAGAATGAGCAGTTCTTC
J: TRBJ2-7; size: -; D: TRBD2; V: TRBV7-9; CDR3: CASSLVSGRAGEQYF; DNA: TGTGCCAGCAGCTTAGTGAGCGGGAGGGCCGGTGAGCAGTACTTC
J: TRBJ2-7; size: -; D: TRBD2; V: TRBV30; CDR3: CACSSGRDSYEQYF; DNA: TGTGCCTGTTCTAGCGGGAGGGACTCCTACGAGCAGTACTTC
J: TRBJ1-2; size: -; D: -; V: TRBV5-1; CDR3: CASSLVVGSNYGYTF; DNA: TGCGCCAGCAGCTTGGTGGTCGGTTCAAACTATGGCTACACCTTC
J: TRBJ1-1; size: -; D: -; V: TRBV18; CDR3: CASSPYNTEAFF; DNA: TGTGCCAGCTCACCATACAACACTGAAGCTTTCTTT
J: TRBJ1-2; size: -; D: -; V: TRBV6-5; CDR3: CASSYQGTPNYGYTF; DNA: TGTGCCAGCAGTTACCAAGGGACACCTAACTATGGCTACACCTTC
J: TRBJ2-1; size: -; D: TRBD1; V: TRBV3-1/TRBV3-2; CDR3: CASSQVLDRVLVTYNEQFF; DNA: TGTGCCAGCAGCCAAGTTCTAGACAGGGTGTTGGTGACCTACAATGAGCAGTTCTTC
J: TRBJ2-5; size: -; D: TRBD2; V: TRBV9; CDR3: CASSGTSFREETQYF; DNA: TGTGCCAGCAGCGGGACTAGTTTTCGGGAAGAGACCCAGTACTTC
J: TRBJ2-7; size: -; D: TRBD2; V: TRBV7-2; CDR3: CASSFQPGLAGYEQYF; DNA: TGTGCCAGCAGCTTCCAGCCGGGACTAGCAGGGTACGAGCAGTACTTC
J: TRBJ1-1; size: -; D: TRBD1; V: TRBV19; CDR3: CASSRDRGEAFF; DNA: TGTGCCAGTAGCCGGGACAGGGGCGAAGCTTTCTTT
J: TRBJ1-2; size: -; D: -; V: TRBV7-3; CDR3: CASSLLGTESGYTF; DNA: TGTGCCAGCAGCTTATTGGGGACGGAATCAGGCTACACCTTC
J: TRBJ2-7; size: medium-sized; D: TRBD2; V: TRBV10-2; CDR3: CASSGGGSYEQYF; DNA: TGCGCCAGCAGTGGGGGCGGGAGCTACGAGCAGTACTTC
J: TRBJ2-3; size: -; D: -; V: TRBV6-5; CDR3: CASSSSRGGYTQYF; DNA: TGTGCCAGCAGTTCGTCTCGGGGCGGCTATACGCAGTATTTT
J: TRBJ1-5; size: once; D: -; V: TRBV19; CDR3: CASNYRDYQPQHF; DNA: TGTGCCAGTAACTACAGGGATTATCAGCCCCAGCATTTT
J: TRBJ2-7; size: -; D: -; V: TRBV28; CDR3: CASRASGGEQYF; DNA: TGTGCCAGCAGGGCCTCGGGTGGCGAGCAGTACTTC
J: TRBJ2-5; size: -; D: -; V: TRBV10-3; CDR3: CAISQGETQYF; DNA: TGTGCCATCAGCCAGGGGGAGACCCAGTACTTC
J: TRBJ1-2; size: -; D: -; V: TRBV2; CDR3: CASSEGISYGYTF; DNA: TGTGCCAGCAGTGAAGGGATTTCCTATGGCTACACCTTC
J: TRBJ1-1; size: -; D: -; V: TRBV18; CDR3: CASSPPKNTEAFF; DNA: TGTGCCAGCTCACCACCGAAGAACACTGAAGCTTTCTTT
J: TRBJ2-5; size: -; D: -; V: TRBV5-6; CDR3: CASSFSLALQETQYF; DNA: TGTGCCAGCAGCTTTAGTTTAGCTCTACAAGAGACCCAGTACTTC
J: TRBJ1-6; size: once; D: TRBD1; V: TRBV7-2; CDR3: CASSNRDRASPLHF; DNA: TGTGCCAGCAGCAACCGGGACAGGGCTTCACCCCTCCACTTT
J: TRBJ1-6; size: -; D: -; V: TRBV6-5; CDR3: CASRRTADNSPLHF; DNA: TGTGCCAGCAGAAGGACAGCTGATAATTCACCCCTCCACTTT
J: TRBJ1-3; size: -; D: -; V: TRBV5-1; CDR3: CASSSQGTGNTIYF; DNA: TGCGCCAGCAGCTCACAGGGCACTGGAAACACCATATATTTT
J: TRBJ2-5; size: -; D: -; V: TRBV2; CDR3: CASSRDTKETQYF; DNA: TGTGCCAGCAGTCGTGACACCAAAGAGACCCAGTACTTC
J: TRBJ2-5; size: -; D: -; V: TRBV2; CDR3: CASSEEVGGPTMRETQYF; DNA: TGTGCCAGCAGTGAAGAAGTGGGGGGGCCGACGATGAGAGAGACCCAGTACTTC
J: TRBJ1-5; size: -; D: -; V: TRBV28; CDR3: CASSPPHSNQPQHF; DNA: TGTGCCAGCAGTCCCCCCCACTCCAATCAGCCCCAGCATTTT